What follows are 9 T cell receptor beta chains derived from one specimen sequenced in a study of sequential checkpoint blockade in melanoma. Indicated treatment: randomized to nivolumab then ipilimumab (arm A) or the reverse (arm B). Libraries were prepared by immunoSEQ multiplex PCR; TCRdb keeps only in-frame clonotypes and omits some of them. The sample yields several thousand clones, less than 20% seen once. The sample was tumor tissue (inferred from file names), taken from a patient given nivolumab and ipilimumab in sequence. The receptors were sampled from a human donor with melanoma.

This clone was counted a few times. The rearrangement joins TRBV18 to TRBJ1-2; tentatively, D is TRBD1 (5 bases). Germline V gene lookup returns CDR1 KGHSH and CDR2 LQKENI. V gave up 3 bases and J gave up 6 bases, with 23 bases separating them. This CDR3 is 17 amino acids long. This CDR3 is CASSPAGGQLAGDGYTF. CDR3 in DNA: TGTGCCAGCTCACCTGCGGGAGGGCAACTAGCGGGGGATGGCTACACCTTC. The full variable domain, completed using reference TRBV18 and TRBJ1-2, is NAGVMQNPRHLVRRRGQEARLRCSPMKGHSHVYWYRQLPEEGLKFMVYLQKENIIDESGMPKERFSAEFPKEGPSILRIQQVVRGDSAAYFCASSPAGGQLAGDGYTFGSGTRLTVV.

This clone is categorized as large (0.1 to 1%). The J gene is TRBJ1-4, the V gene TRBV25-1; 7 bases fit TRBD1. V lost 9 bases, J lost 6 bases, and 10 bases stayed unmatched. CDR1 is MGHDK, CDR2 SYGVNS, per germline. CDR3 length: 14 residues. The DNA of the CDR3 is TGTGCCAGTCGTAACAGGGGTTTTGATGAAAAACTGTTTTTT. It encodes CASRNRGFDEKLFF.

The table lists this clone with a count of one. The gene calls are TRBV5-1 and TRBJ1-1; 8 nucleotides line up with TRBD1. The CDR3 extends over 17 amino acids. CDR1 is SGHRS and CDR2 is YFSETQ in the germline V gene. Germline trimming cut 0 bases from V and 3 bases from J; bases unmatched to any gene: 10. CDR3 bases: TGCGCCAGCAGCTTGGGGTGGACAGGGACGGCCTACACTGAAGCTTTCTTT. It specifies CASSLGWTGTAYTEAFF.

This clone was detected only a few times. CDR3 DNA sequence: TGTGCCAGTAGTTTGCGACCGGACACCACGAATGCTTTCTTT. Translation gives CASSLRPDTTNAFF. This chain connects TRBV19 to TRBJ1-1, with a weak D call TRBD1 (5 bases). Germline V CDR1 and CDR2: LNHDA, SQIVND (reference sequence). Trimming took 5 bases from V and 11 from J, leaving 21 bases between them. CDR3 size: 14 residues. The variable domain in full, completed from reference TRBV19 and TRBJ1-1, reads DGGITQSPKYLFRKEGQNVTLSCEQNLNHDAMYWYRQDPGQGLRLIYYSQIVNDFQKGDIAEGYSVSREKKESFPLTVTSAQKNPTAFYLCASSLRPDTTNAFFGQGTRLTVV.

In this sample, this clone is medium-sized. The chain links TRBV9 to TRBJ2-7, with a weak D call TRBD1 (6 bases). Germline values: CDR1 SGDLS, CDR2 YYNGEE. The CDR3 loop spans 17 amino acids. V was cut by 4 bases and J by 0 bases, with 20 bases left in between. The CDR3 is CASSPGPQGHLSYEQYF. DNA of the CDR3: TGTGCCAGCAGCCCAGGCCCTCAGGGGCACCTCTCCTACGAGCAGTACTTC.

This clone rates as medium-sized. This rearrangement joins TRBV30 to TRBJ1-5; TRBD1 aligns across 7 bases. The junction had 12 bases not matched to a gene; V was cut back by 3 bases and J by 7 bases. The CDR3 consists of 15 residues. From germline, CDR1 is GTSNPN and CDR2 SVGIG (reference sequence). CDR3 nucleotides: TGTGCCTGGAGCGCAAAGACAGGGAAAAGACAGCCCCAGCATTTT. Protein sequence: CAWSAKTGKRQPQHF.

This clone is classed as medium-sized (0.01 to 0.1%). V is TRBV9 and J is TRBJ2-3; D is perhaps TRBD2 (7 bases). Germline lookup yields CDR1 SGDLS and CDR2 YYNGEE. Trimming removed 4 bases from V and 3 bases from J, with 18 bases in between. CDR3 length: 16 amino acids. CDR3: CASSPLGGAGTDTQYF. CDR3 DNA sequence: TGTGCCAGCAGCCCATTAGGGGGGGCAGGGACAGATACGCAGTATTTT.

The chain uses TRBV30 and TRBJ2-3; 11 nucleotides agree with TRBD2. The CDR3 is 14 residues long. In germline, CDR1 is GTSNPN, CDR2 SVGIG (reference sequence). Trimming at V came to 4 bases and at J to 4 bases, leaving 4 bases not matched to a gene. The CDR3 region has the DNA TGTGCCTGGAATGGACTAGCGGGTGCAGATACGCAGTATTTT. It encodes CAWNGLAGADTQYF. The whole variable domain, filled in from reference TRBV30 and TRBJ2-3, reads SQTIHQWPATLVQPVGSPLSLECTVEGTSNPNLYWYRQAAGRGLQLLFYSVGIGQISSEVPQNLSASRPQDRQFILSSKKLLLSDSGFYLCAWNGLAGADTQYFGPGTRLTVL.

This sequence joins TRBV6-8 and TRBJ2-7; tentatively, D is TRBD1 (6 bases). Germline V CDR1 and CDR2: MNHGY, SAAAGT. With 0 bases removed from V and 2 bases from J, the gap between germline ends came to 14 bases. This CDR3 contains 16 residues. In DNA, the CDR3 is TGTGCCAGCAGTTACTCGAAATGGGGGCTCACCTACGAGCAGTACTTC. This sequence encodes CASSYSKWGLTYEQYF.